The rows below give T cell receptor beta chains drawn from one sample of a study of yellow fever vaccine responses in identical twins. TCRdb independently ran MiXCR on the RT-PCR reads; one entry per CDR3 protein. The sample lists around 480 distinct CDR3 sequences, roughly 80% occurring once. Sample: T cells from blood (PBMCs), unsorted or a sorted subset (not recorded which), taken before or after yellow fever vaccination (not recorded which). The receptors here all came from a woman under 30 who received the yellow fever vaccine. CDR3s include the opening cysteine and the closing phenylalanine or tryptophan. The order of the fields is clone size, J gene, V gene, D gene, CDR3 protein, CDR3 DNA. A D gene is named only where the DNA matches it firmly. Rows may omit the clone size; those that give it use once, few, many or a size class.

few | TRBJ1-5 | TRBV28 | - | CASMAQISNQPQHF | TGTGCCAGCATGGCACAGATTAGCAATCAGCCCCAGCATTTT
- | TRBJ1-2 | TRBV7-6 | - | CASSKDGNNYGYTF | TGTGCCAGCAGCAAGGACGGGAATAACTATGGCTACACCTTC
- | TRBJ2-5 | TRBV4-2 | TRBD2 | CASSQDGSGGGVETQYF | TGTGCCAGCAGCCAAGATGGTAGCGGGGGAGGTGTGGAGACCCAGTACTTC
- | TRBJ2-5 | TRBV6-5 | - | CASSSFGSAQETQYF | TGTGCCAGCAGTTCTTTCGGGTCAGCACAAGAGACCCAGTACTTC
- | TRBJ1-2 | TRBV2 | - | CASETMINYGYTF | TGTGCCAGCGAGACCATGATTAACTATGGCTACACCTTC
- | TRBJ2-6 | TRBV5-1 | - | CASSLGGSGANVLTF | TGCGCCAGCAGCTTGGGGGGATCTGGGGCCAACGTCCTGACTTTC
- | TRBJ1-6 | TRBV23-1 | TRBD1 | CASSHRQPGQEYSPLHF | TGCGCCAGCAGTCACCGGCAGCCGGGACAGGAGTATTCACCCCTCCACTTT
- | TRBJ1-4 | TRBV11-3 | - | CASSQGLLYEKLFF | TGTGCCAGCAGCCAGGGACTTCTTTATGAAAAACTGTTTTTT
- | TRBJ2-4 | TRBV12-3/TRBV12-4 | - | CASSLFGSIAKNIQYF | TGTGCCAGCAGTTTGTTCGGCTCTATAGCCAAAAACATTCAGTACTTC
- | TRBJ2-7 | TRBV2 | - | CASNLKGEQYF | TGTGCCAGCAACCTAAAAGGGGAGCAGTACTTC
- | TRBJ1-2 | TRBV29-1 | TRBD1 | CSVDRGGYGYTF | TGCAGCGTGGACAGGGGCGGATATGGCTACACCTTC
once | TRBJ2-1 | TRBV29-1 | - | CSVVESSYNEQFF | TGCAGCGTTGTAGAGAGCTCCTACAATGAGCAGTTCTTC
- | TRBJ1-3 | TRBV29-1 | - | CSVTYGNTIYF | TGCAGCGTTACTTATGGAAACACCATATATTTT